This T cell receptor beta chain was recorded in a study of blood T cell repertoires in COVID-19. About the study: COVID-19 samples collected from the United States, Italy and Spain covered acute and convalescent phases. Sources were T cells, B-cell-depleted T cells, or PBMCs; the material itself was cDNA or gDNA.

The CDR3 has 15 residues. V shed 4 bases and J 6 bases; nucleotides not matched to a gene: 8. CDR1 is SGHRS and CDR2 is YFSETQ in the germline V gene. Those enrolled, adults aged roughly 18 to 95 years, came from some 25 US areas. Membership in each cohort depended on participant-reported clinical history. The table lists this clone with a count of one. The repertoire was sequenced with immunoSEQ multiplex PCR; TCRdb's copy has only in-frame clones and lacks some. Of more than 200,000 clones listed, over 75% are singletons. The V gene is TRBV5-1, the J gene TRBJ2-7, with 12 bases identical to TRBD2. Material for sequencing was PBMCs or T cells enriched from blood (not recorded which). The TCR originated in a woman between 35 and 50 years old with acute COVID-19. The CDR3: CASSAMTSGGIEQYF. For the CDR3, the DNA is TGCGCCAGCAGCGCAATGACTAGCGGGGGTATCGAGCAGTACTTC. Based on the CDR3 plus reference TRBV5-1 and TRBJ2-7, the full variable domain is KAGVTQTPRYLIKTRGQQVTLSCSPISGHRSVSWYQQTPGQGLQFLFEYFSETQRNKGNFPGRFSGRQFSNSRSEMNVSTLELGDSALYLCASSAMTSGGIEQYFGPGTRLTVT.